This T cell receptor beta chain emerged from a study of blood T cell repertoires in COVID-19. Across the study: Some COVID-19 samples were acute and others convalescent; all came from the United States, Italy and Spain.

In the original analysis: How many nucleated cells were present was estimated from reference gene primer amplification. The table came from immunoSEQ multiplex PCR; TCRdb's copy has only in-frame clones and leaves some out. V and J calls and clone size come straight from that table; D and trimming were deduced from the DNA. This table holds under 250,000 clones, roughly 90% found once. V shed 5 bases and J shed 4 bases, with 12 bases lying between them. The CDR3 is 14 residues long. CDR1 and CDR2 from the germline V gene are MDHEN and SYDVKM. The source of this sequence is a woman between 55 and 75 years old with acute or convalescent COVID-19. Sequences were obtained from peripheral blood. V and J are TRBV28 and TRBJ2-1; D possibly corresponds to TRBD2 (6 bases). The CDR3 coding sequence is TGTGCCAGCAGTCTCGGGACTCTGTACAATGAGCAGTTCTTC. It specifies CASSLGTLYNEQFF.